This T cell receptor (beta chain) appears in the sequencing data of a study of OX40 agonist ivuxolimab in advanced cancers. Generated by immunoSEQ multiplex PCR, the TCRdb table keeps only in-frame clones and is missing some. This sample has approximately 32,000 clones; approximately 89% occur once, and the top ten carry 9.1%. The V end was cut by 6 bases, the J end by 11 bases, with 27 bases between. Germline V lookup: CDR1 LNHDA, CDR2 SQIVND (reference sequence). CDR3 length equals 16 residues. This TCR was sampled from an adult with an advanced solid tumor such as melanoma, head and neck, liver or kidney cancer. Here the sequenced sample was CD4+ or CD8+ T cells sorted from blood, taken in a trial of the OX40 agonist ivuxolimab. The V gene is TRBV19, the J gene TRBJ2-3; D might be TRBD2 (7 bases). The DNA of the CDR3 is TGTGCCAGTAGGGGCCCAGGGGAGGGGAGGAGGCACGGGCAGTATTTT. This codes for CASRGPGEGRRHGQYF.